This T cell receptor beta chain was retrieved from a study of STAT5B mutations in CD4+ large granular lymphocyte leukemia. Profiled with immunoSEQ multiplex PCR; TCRdb holds only in-frame clones, not every one. The table shows around 32,000 clones, with approximately 81% occurring only once. The CDR3 length is 14 residues. The V and J ends lost 1 base and 6 bases respectively, with 12 bases between them. The germline CDR1 and CDR2 sequences are LGHNA and YNFKEQ. The sequenced sample consisted of CD4+ T cells from blood buffy coats. This TCR was recovered from a human donor in good health. This chain joins TRBV4-2 and TRBJ1-1; the D gene is possibly TRBD1 (6 bases). CDR3 region: CASSQVTGRAEAFF. Written as DNA, the CDR3 is TGTGCCAGCAGCCAAGTGACAGGTCGCGCTGAAGCTTTCTTT.